This T cell receptor beta chain was retrieved from a study of blood T cell repertoires in COVID-19. On the study more broadly: Acute-phase and convalescent COVID-19 samples originated in the United States, Italy and Spain. The analysed material was cDNA or gDNA that came from T cells, B-cell-depleted T cells, or PBMCs.

As processed by the authors: The authors estimated nucleated cell counts from reference gene primer amplification. Sequenced by immunoSEQ multiplex PCR; TCRdb stores in-frame clones only, minus some. Clone size and the V and J calls come from that table; the DNA yielded D and trimming. The repertoire holds 60,000 or so clones, approximately 80% seen once, with about 20% in the top ten. Seattle-derived patients entered the study during active infection and were followed longitudinally. The CDR3 covers 16 residues. Germline loops: CDR1 SGHNT, CDR2 YENEEA. With V trimmed by 4 bases and J by 3 bases, 3 bases remained unmatched.

The sequencing sample was made of peripheral blood. The origin of this receptor is a man under 40 with COVID-19, enrolled during active disease. V and J are TRBV11-3 and TRBJ2-1; 13 bases map to TRBD2. The CDR3 sequence: CASSYGLAGDYNEQFF. The CDR3 DNA reads as TGTGCCAGCAGCTACGGACTAGCGGGGGACTACAATGAGCAGTTCTTC. Based on the CDR3 plus reference TRBV11-3 and TRBJ2-1, the full variable domain is EAGVVQSPRYKIIEKKQPVAFWCNPISGHNTLYWYLQNLGQGPELLIRYENEEAVDDSQLPKDRFSAERLKGVDSTLKIQPAELGDSAVYLCASSYGLAGDYNEQFFGPGTRLTVL.